A single sample gave rise to the 8 T cell receptor beta chains below, sequenced in a study of blood T cell repertoires in COVID-19. Assay: immunoSEQ multiplex PCR; the TCRdb copy retains only in-frame clones and omits some. The sample holds hundreds of thousands of clones; 87% are singletons and the top ten take roughly 2%. Sequencing was performed on peripheral blood. These receptors all come from a man between 18 and 29 years old with active or convalescent COVID-19.

This clone was detected only once. The chain links TRBV5-1 to TRBJ2-1; 10 bases match TRBD1. Germline loops: CDR1 SGHRS, CDR2 YFSETQ. This CDR3 spans 14 amino acids. The V gene end was trimmed by 5 bases and the J gene end by 4 bases; junction bases not matched to a gene: 3. The CDR3 DNA follows: TGCGCCAGCAGACCGGGACAGGGGTACAATGAGCAGTTCTTC. Protein: CASRPGQGYNEQFF.

J is TRBJ2-3 and V is TRBV21-1; no check of the table's D call, TRBD1, against the DNA was made. TRBV21-1 has pseudogene status. The CDR3 is 12 amino acids. This CDR3 is CASSQATDTQYF. CDR3 nucleotide sequence: TGTGCCAGCAGCCAGGCCACAGATACGCAGTATTTT.

The V call is TRBV7-9, the J call TRBJ1-2; 10 nucleotides match TRBD1. Germline V gene lookup returns CDR1 SEHNR and CDR2 FQNEAQ (reference sequence). V was pared by 7 bases and J by 7 bases, with 18 bases of the junction left unmatched. This CDR3 region has 17 residues. CDR3 in DNA: TGTGCCAGCATAAAGGCCCGAACGGGACAGGGGATTCTTGGCTACACCTTC. This gives the protein CASIKARTGQGILGYTF.

This sequence joins TRBV2 and TRBJ2-2; perhaps TRBD2 as D (5 bases). V lost 6 bases, J lost 7 bases, and 15 bases lay in between. The CDR3 covers 14 residues. Germline V gene sequence: CDR1 SNHLY, CDR2 FYNNEI. Written as DNA, the CDR3 is TGTGCCAGCAGCCCACATGAGGGCCACGGGGAGCTGTTTTTT. The encoded protein is CASSPHEGHGELFF.

The J gene is TRBJ1-1, the V gene TRBV6-5; 8 nucleotides align to TRBD1. Germline CDR1 and CDR2: MNHEY and SVGAGI. The CDR3 is made up of 15 amino acids. Trimming cost V 4 bases and J 1 base; bases outside gene matches: 5. In nucleotides, the CDR3 is TGTGCCAGCAGTTGGTATGGACAGGGGAACACTGAAGCTTTCTTT. Its protein product is CASSWYGQGNTEAFF.

The rearrangement uses TRBV28 and TRBJ1-2; TRBD1 is a possible D gene (6 bases). This CDR3 is 17 amino acids long. V lost 5 bases, J lost 4 bases, and 23 bases lay in between. Germline loops: CDR1 MDHEN, CDR2 SYDVKM. The CDR3 nucleotides are TGTGCCAGCAGTCAGGCCCGGGACACCCGGGTTGGCTATGGCTACACCTTC. Translating it yields CASSQARDTRVGYGYTF.

This clone has a handful of counts. Relative to the germline gene, one junction end is altered; a read error may explain this. The chain has TRBV19 and TRBJ1-1; 9 bases match TRBD1. Germline CDR1 reads LNHDA; CDR2 reads SQIVND (reference sequence). The CDR3 totals 13 residues. The CDR3 loop reads CASSLDRGAEAFF. The CDR3 nucleotides are TGTGCCAGTAGTCTAGACAGGGGGGCTGAAGCTTTCTTT.

V usage is TRBV18 and J usage is TRBJ1-1; D gene ambiguous. V lost 3 bases, J lost 4 bases, and 24 bases lay in between. From germline, CDR1 is KGHSH and CDR2 LQKENI. CDR3 length: 18 amino acids. Here the CDR3 reads CASSPLGTGSLEATEAFF. In DNA form, the CDR3 reads TGTGCCAGCTCACCGCTCGGAACGGGAAGTTTAGAGGCCACTGAAGCTTTCTTT.